This is a list of T cell receptor beta chains from one sample in a study of CD8 T cells in ankylosing spondylitis. TCRdb reanalysed the 5' RACE reads using MiXCR and keeps one entry per CDR3 protein. The sample lists a few hundred thousand distinct CDR3 sequences, approximately 12% occurring once. The sample consisted of blood, either unsorted or a sorted T cell fraction (not recorded which). Receptors originate from a male donor with ankylosing spondylitis or in good health (not recorded which). The CDR3 runs from the conserved cysteine through the conserved F or W. Each record gives: clone size, J gene, V gene, CDR3 length, CDR3 protein. Where a row states a size, it is once, few, many or the class of an expanded clone; other rows omit it.

few | TRBJ2-2 | TRBV19 | 15 | CASSIGTSGRMELFF
- | TRBJ1-2 | TRBV5-1 | 14 | CASSFATGGEGYTF
many | TRBJ2-3 | TRBV5-1 | 14 | CASSYGLAIDTQYF
many | TRBJ2-2 | TRBV6-5 | 14 | CASSYALNTGELFF
many | TRBJ1-1 | TRBV29-1 | 14 | CSATRTAQNTEAFF
- | TRBJ1-2 | TRBV28 | 15 | CASSPRAFPGYGYTF
few | TRBJ2-2 | TRBV11-2 | 15 | CATSRLAVNTGELFF
few | TRBJ2-7 | TRBV5-1 | 14 | CASSRSGGSYEQYF
many | TRBJ2-5 | TRBV5-1 | 15 | CASSTLGFVEETQYF
few | TRBJ2-5 | TRBV27 | 12 | CASRQGGETQYF
many | TRBJ2-1 | TRBV5-1 | 15 | CASSFSGTPYNEQFF
- | TRBJ2-3 | TRBV12-3/TRBV12-4 | 12 | CASSPTKSTQYF
- | TRBJ2-1 | TRBV18 | 16 | CASSPLTGASYNEQFF
few | TRBJ2-5 | TRBV20-1 | 13 | CSASRGLEETQYF
many | TRBJ2-7 | TRBV25-1 | 15 | CASSESVGGNYEQYF
few | TRBJ2-3 | TRBV3-1 | 12 | CASSQDRHTQYF
many | TRBJ2-1 | TRBV20-1 | 16 | CSARDTGQATYNEQFF
- | TRBJ2-7 | TRBV27 | 13 | CASRVGQGLEQYF
few | TRBJ1-5 | TRBV28 | 12 | CASSFQGQPQHF
few | TRBJ2-5 | TRBV9 | 17 | CASSEGSLGSWQETQYF
few | TRBJ2-3 | TRBV5-1 | 14 | CASSLSRADGTQYF
many | TRBJ1-1 | TRBV5-1 | 14 | CASSLGQGGTEAFF
many | TRBJ2-3 | TRBV20-1 | 14 | CSAADRGGTDTQYF
many | TRBJ1-6 | TRBV6-1 | 16 | CATKTGLSSYNSPLHF
- | TRBJ2-7 | TRBV25-1 | 12 | CASSLADYEQYF
few | TRBJ2-1 | TRBV2 | 15 | CASSEGPSGRGEQFF
- | TRBJ2-3 | TRBV7-2 | 18 | CASSLASDYSMREDTQYF
- | TRBJ2-4 | TRBV7-1 | 15 | CASSPGFLGKNIQYF
many | TRBJ2-1 | TRBV4-2 | 18 | CASSQDWTGSEGESEQFF
many | TRBJ2-1 | TRBV20-1 | 12 | CSARDTYNEQFF
few | TRBJ2-7 | TRBV27 | 13 | CASGQGLGNEQYF
many | TRBJ1-2 | TRBV5-1 | 15 | CASSRRTGPNYGYTF
many | TRBJ1-5 | TRBV9 | 15 | CASSVDGHFGQPQHF
many | TRBJ1-4 | TRBV20-1 | 13 | CSAAGQLNEKLFF
few | TRBJ2-5 | TRBV9 | 15 | CASSVVPGPQETQYF
- | TRBJ1-4 | TRBV3-1 | 13 | CASSQGTVRILFF
- | TRBJ1-5 | TRBV12-3/TRBV12-4 | 15 | CASMLNWVGNQPQHF
many | TRBJ1-1 | TRBV5-1 | 11 | CASSFGSGAFF
few | TRBJ1-1 | TRBV28 | 14 | CASSFDRSGTEAFF
- | TRBJ2-1 | TRBV5-1 | 12 | CASSLRGDEQFF
many | TRBJ2-3 | TRBV6-4 | 13 | CASSDSDSDTQYF
many | TRBJ2-3 | TRBV9 | 15 | CASSADRDRTDTQYF
once | TRBJ2-1 | TRBV9 | 13 | CASSPGGPNEQFF
- | TRBJ2-7 | TRBV11-2 | 14 | CASSFTEGGYEQYF
many | TRBJ2-1 | TRBV5-1 | 15 | CASSPGESSYNEQFF
many | TRBJ2-1 | TRBV20-1 | 16 | CSTHPGTPENPNEQFF
many | TRBJ1-4 | TRBV5-1 | 15 | CASSLRWAVNEKLFF
- | TRBJ2-3 | TRBV29-1 | 12 | CSATLPADTQYF
- | TRBJ2-7 | TRBV28 | 14 | CASSPAGQHYEQYF
- | TRBJ2-2 | TRBV10-3 | 14 | CAIMGTLDTGELFF
- | TRBJ2-7 | TRBV5-1 | 11 | CPFGILREQYF
- | TRBJ1-5 | TRBV6-1 | 14 | CASSLDRVQQPQHF
many | TRBJ2-1 | TRBV7-3 | 13 | CASSRGPTTSQFF
few | TRBJ1-1 | TRBV6-1 | 13 | CASSEQGDTEAFF